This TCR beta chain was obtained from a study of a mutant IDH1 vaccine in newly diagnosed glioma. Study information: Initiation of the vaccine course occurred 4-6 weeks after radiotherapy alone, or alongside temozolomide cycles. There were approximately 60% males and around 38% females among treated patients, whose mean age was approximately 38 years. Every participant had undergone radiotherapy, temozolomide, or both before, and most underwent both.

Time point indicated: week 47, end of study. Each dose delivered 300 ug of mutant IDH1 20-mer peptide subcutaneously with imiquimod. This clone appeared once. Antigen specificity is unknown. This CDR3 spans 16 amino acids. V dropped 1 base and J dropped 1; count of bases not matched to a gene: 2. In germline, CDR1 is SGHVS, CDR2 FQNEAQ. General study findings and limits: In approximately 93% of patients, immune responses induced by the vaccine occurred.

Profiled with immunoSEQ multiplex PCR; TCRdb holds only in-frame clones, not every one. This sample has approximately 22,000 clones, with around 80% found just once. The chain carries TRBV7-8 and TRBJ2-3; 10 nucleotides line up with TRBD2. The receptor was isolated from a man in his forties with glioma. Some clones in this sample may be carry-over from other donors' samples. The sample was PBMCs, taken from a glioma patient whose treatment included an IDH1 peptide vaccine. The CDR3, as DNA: TGTGCCAGCAGCTTAGTCCTAGCGGGGGGCACAGATACGCAGTATTTT. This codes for CASSLVLAGGTDTQYF.